The T cell receptor (beta chain) under discussion was sequenced for a study of T cell responses to AZD1222 COVID-19 vaccine. Broader study findings: Donors skewed white British and female; clonal diversity was possibly underestimated. None of the repertoires were sampled until the peak T cell response had passed. A reported finding is that nearly half of spike-specific TCRs target unmutated variant regions.

Measured with immunoSEQ multiplex PCR; TCRdb has only the in-frame clones, and not every one. The sample lists around 110,000 clones; 70% to 90% were seen once. With respect to this clone: What it binds is not known.

The clonotype originates from an adult in good health. The specimen comprised peripheral blood, sampled on day 0 of MenACWY control vaccination.

CDR3 nucleotide sequence: TGTGCCATTCGAAATAGCGGGCGGGGCGGCGAGCAGTACTTC. Translation gives CAIRNSGRGGEQYF. This chain uses TRBV6-5 with TRBJ2-7; 7 bases are a match to TRBD2. The junction had 15 bases not matched to a gene; V was cut back by 10 bases and J by 6 bases. This CDR3 is 14 amino acids long. Germline V gene sequence: CDR1 MNHEY, CDR2 SVGAGI.